This T cell receptor beta chain was recovered during a study of OX40 agonist ivuxolimab in advanced cancers. The repertoire was sequenced with immunoSEQ multiplex PCR; TCRdb's copy has only in-frame clones and lacks some. The sample lists tens of thousands of clones; 86% were seen once. Trimming removed 3 bases from V and 4 bases from J, with 5 bases in between. The CDR3 consists of 12 residues. Germline-derived CDR1 and CDR2 are LNHDA and SQIVND (reference sequence). This sequence was found in an adult with an advanced solid tumor such as melanoma, head and neck, liver or kidney cancer. The sequencing used CD4+ or CD8+ T cells sorted from blood, collected in a trial of the OX40 agonist ivuxolimab. This rearrangement joins TRBV19 to TRBJ2-3; D gene uncertain. The CDR3 DNA follows: TGTGCCAGTAGTATGCAGGCAGATACGCAGTATTTT. This encodes CASSMQADTQYF.